Here is one T cell receptor beta chain with its context. The CDR3 length is 14 residues. Germline lookup yields CDR1 SQVTM and CDR2 ANQGSEA. Losses at the gene ends were 8 bases for V and 3 bases for J; bases not matched to a gene: 7. Using its own MiXCR run on the 5' RACE reads, TCRdb lists one record per CDR3 protein. The top ten clones hold roughly 4% of a sample with about 730,000 distinct CDR3 sequences, 20% to 25% of them seen once. The data stem from a study of identical twins. The same sample was also studied in work on T cells expressing NK-cell markers. That work states: The TCR beta repertoires originated in sorted CD3+CD56+NKG2C+, CD3+CD56+NKG2C- and CD3+CD56-NKG2C+ T cells. Dominance of the CD3+CD56-NKG2C+ fraction by these clonotypes also held in a few donors.

The chain carries TRBV29-1 and TRBJ2-1; 10 positions agree with TRBD2. Specimen: PBMCs. The sequence was obtained from a young woman in good health. This CDR3 is CSYMGLAIYNEQFF. CDR3 nucleotide sequence: TGCAGCTATATGGGACTAGCGATCTACAATGAGCAGTTCTTC.